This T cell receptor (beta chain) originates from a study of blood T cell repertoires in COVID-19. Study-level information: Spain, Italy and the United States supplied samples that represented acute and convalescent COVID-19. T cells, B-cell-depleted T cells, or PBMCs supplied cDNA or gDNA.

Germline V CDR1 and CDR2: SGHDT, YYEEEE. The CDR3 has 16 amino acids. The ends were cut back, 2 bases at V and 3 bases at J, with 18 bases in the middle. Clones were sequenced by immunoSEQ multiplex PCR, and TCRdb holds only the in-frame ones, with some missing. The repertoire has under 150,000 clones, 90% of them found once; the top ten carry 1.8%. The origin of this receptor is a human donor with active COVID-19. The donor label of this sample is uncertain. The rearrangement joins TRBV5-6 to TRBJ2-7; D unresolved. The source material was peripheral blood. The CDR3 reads CASSFVYGQENYEQYF. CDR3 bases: TGTGCCAGCAGCTTTGTGTATGGTCAGGAAAACTACGAGCAGTACTTC.